This T cell receptor beta chain originates from a study of cytomegalovirus exposure and HLA in healthy donors. Whole-study findings and limits: Among the sequence variants, a highly shared cluster was likely an artifact of sequencing. In a later analysis, TCR beta V- and J-gene trimming showed a link to a missense DCLRE1C variant. The study carried out a later analysis of TCR beta sequences. It associated some 15,000 of them with specific HLA alleles at a false discovery rate of 0.05.

PCR employed 60 Vbeta and 13 Jbeta primers. The repertoire was sequenced with immunoSEQ multiplex PCR; TCRdb's copy has only in-frame clones and lacks some. The sample yields 150,000 or so clones, 65% to 85% seen once. The CDR3 is 15 amino acids. V dropped 4 bases and J dropped 1 base, with 14 bases sitting between them. Germline values: CDR1 SGDLS, CDR2 YYNGEE. A note on this clone: Its specificity is unknown.

This receptor was taken from a male donor in good health and CMV-seropositive. The sequenced sample was PBMCs. The chain uses TRBV9 and TRBJ1-2; D may be TRBD1 (5 bases). The CDR3 nucleotides are TGTGCCAGCAGCAGACAGCTCACCAATAACTATGGCTACACCTTC. Translated: CASSRQLTNNYGYTF.